One TCR beta chain is described in this entry. This clonotype was detected a few times. Its antigen specificity is not known. No base qualities exist here, and no much larger clone lies one base off it. The intended sense of this specimen's treatment or condition label: live attenuated yellow fever vaccine strain. PBMCs were isolated from peripheral blood using a standard Ficoll-Paque protocol. CD4 and CD8 T-cell fractions were isolated with Dynabeads CD4 and CD8 positive selection kits. TriZol was used to extract RNA from bulk PBMCs, from CD4 and CD8 fractions, and from dextramer-positive and dextramer-negative fractions. Sequenced on an Illumina NovaSeq 6000. TCR cDNA was synthesized by 5'RACE template switching, which introduced a universal primer site and unique molecular identifiers. Priming for cDNA synthesis came from both the TCR alpha and TCR beta constant segments. Library amplification used two PCR steps, and the second PCR step added sample barcodes and sequencing adapters. Libraries were sequenced on Illumina HiSeq 2500 (2x100 bp) or NovaSeq (2x150 bp). Concerning the study's data processing: MIGEC handled demultiplexing of reads and collapsing into UMI consensus sequences, while MiXCR performed V(D)J alignment. Vaccine-responding clonotypes were defined with edgeR using replicate PBMC samples, requiring FDR below 0.01 and a log2 fold change above 5 up to day 15. Each bulk clonotype was labeled CD4 or CD8 based on which sequenced repertoire, CD4 or CD8, contained the clonotype at higher abundance. Using fastp trimming at Q25 and MiXCR clonotype assembly, TCRdb reanalyzed the public sequencing data and kept in-frame beta chains. Each record represents a unique CDR3 protein, reported with the most common genes and DNA among its rows. What appears here as the V and J calls and clone size reflects TCRdb's work, not the paper's. In this sample the table shows 250,000 to 300,000 distinct CDR3 sequences, around 4.9% of which occur a single time. The leading ten clones occupy around 3.5% of the sample.

The germline V gene (reference sequence) provides CDR1 SEHNR and CDR2 FQNEAQ. V is cut by 1 base and J by 8 bases, and the space between the germline ends is 11 bases. From cysteine to phenylalanine, the CDR3 is 13 amino acids long. CDR3 DNA is the only sequence kept; it has 39 bases, read in frame from the first base. The data originate from a study of T cells after yellow fever vaccination (dated by TCRdb to about 2019). Background on the whole study: The SMART-Seq v4 Ultra Low Input RNA kit was used to prepare libraries from fractions with low cell numbers. Bulk TCR alpha and beta repertoires were sequenced longitudinally to track T-cell clones before and after primary and booster YFV17D yellow fever vaccination. The cohort comprised two healthy male donors, one aged 18 to 29 and one aged 30 to 40 years. Blood samples were taken at several timepoints before and after primary and secondary immunization, and bulk PBMC replicates and cell subsets were isolated. What the work shows at the level of the full study, not this receptor alone: A small share of clonotypes was detected in both CD4 and CD8 compartments, with the overlap likely arising from convergent recombination. Only a couple of donors were included in the study, so the extent to which the findings can be generalized is limited. Computational filtering was needed because FACS-sorted repertoires could contain abundant contaminating clonotypes from the bulk population. Most clones expanded after primary vaccination (almost 98% of CD4 and around 89% of CD8) were re-detected after the booster, suggesting that broad memory maintenance occurred. Compared with the primary T-cell response, the secondary T-cell response was faster but weaker, reaching its peak on day 5 rather than on day 15.

This sequence was found in a man between 18 and 29 years old who received the YFV17D yellow fever vaccine. The rearrangement combines TRBV7-9 with TRBJ1-2, with TRBD1 perhaps the D gene, on 6 matching bases. Here the sequenced sample was CD4+ T cells sorted from PBMCs, taken on the day of the yellow fever booster vaccination. The DNA sequence reads TGTGCCAGCAGCTTAGAGGGGGGACTAGGCTACACCTTC. Its translation reads: CASSLEGGLGYTF.